Included here is one TCR beta chain sequence, with context. Its antigen remains unknown. CDR1 and CDR2 (germline): SGHRS, YFSETQ. The CDR3 covers 14 residues. V lost 4 bases to trimming and J lost 2 bases, with 12 bases between them. The PCR used 60 Vbeta and 13 Jbeta primers. Sequencing used immunoSEQ multiplex PCR; TCRdb keeps in-frame clones, though not all of them. Of fewer than 140,000 clones in the sample, roughly 82% were seen once. The sample is drawn from a study of cytomegalovirus exposure and HLA in healthy donors. Broader study findings: The authors judged a highly shared variant cluster likely a sequencing artifact. Later on, a genetic analysis was performed. It linked a missense variant in DCLRE1C with V- and J-gene trimming of TCR beta. When a later analysis compared HLA-associated TCR beta chains with equally common others, the HLA-associated chains turned out to be more clonally expanded and to have lower generation probabilities. Within an earlier analysis, most TCR beta V segments proved productive either about 87% or about 30% of the time.

The chain has TRBV5-1 and TRBJ2-5, with a tentative D call TRBD1 (6 bases). The sequencing input was PBMCs. The TCR originated in a man aged 50 to 60 in good health and CMV-seronegative. CDR3 residues: CASSPRTAQETQYF. The DNA of the CDR3 is TGCGCCAGCAGCCCCCGGACAGCGCAAGAGACCCAGTACTTC.